This TCR beta chain was retrieved from a study of T cell responses to AZD1222 COVID-19 vaccine. Profiling relied on immunoSEQ multiplex PCR, and the TCRdb table lists in-frame clones only, not all of them. The sample holds 96,000 or so clones, roughly nine tenths seen once. Study outcomes and limitations: Regions left unmutated in variants are reportedly the target of nearly half of spike-specific TCRs. Samples come after the peak T cell response, not at day 14. Most donors were white British, females outnumbered males, and clonal diversity was possibly underestimated.

Regarding this clone: The antigen is not known.

This receptor was taken from an adult in good health. Sequenced here: peripheral blood, sampled on day 0 of AZD1222 vaccination.

The CDR3 DNA reads as TGTGCCAGCAGCTTAGCGGGGCCCACTAATACGCAGTATTTT. As protein: CASSLAGPTNTQYF. V and J are TRBV11-2 and TRBJ2-3; possibly TRBD1 or TRBD2 for D (5 bases each). V lost 1 base and J lost 7, with 12 bases in between. Germline V gene sequence: CDR1 SGHAT, CDR2 FQNNGV. This CDR3 is built from 14 residues.